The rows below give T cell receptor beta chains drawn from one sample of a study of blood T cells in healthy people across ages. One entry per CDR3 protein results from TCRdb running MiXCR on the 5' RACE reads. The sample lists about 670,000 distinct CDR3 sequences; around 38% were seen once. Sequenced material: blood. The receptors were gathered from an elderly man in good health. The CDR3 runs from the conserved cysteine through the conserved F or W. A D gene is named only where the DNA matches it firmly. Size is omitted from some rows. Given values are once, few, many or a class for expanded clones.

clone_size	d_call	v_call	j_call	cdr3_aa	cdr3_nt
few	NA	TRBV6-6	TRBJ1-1	CASSPYRAPEGTEAFF	TGTGCCAGCAGTCCATACAGGGCTCCCGAGGGTACTGAAGCTTTCTTT
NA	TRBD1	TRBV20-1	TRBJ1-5	CSARPGGGNQPQHF	TGCAGTGCTAGACCAGGGGGAGGGAATCAGCCCCAGCATTTT
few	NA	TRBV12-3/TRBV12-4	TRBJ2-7	CASSTLDRPSYEQYF	TGTGCCAGCAGTACCCTAGACAGGCCTTCCTACGAGCAGTACTTC
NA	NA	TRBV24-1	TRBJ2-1	CATSDFGQNNEQFF	TGTGCCACCAGTGATTTTGGTCAGAACAATGAGCAGTTCTTC
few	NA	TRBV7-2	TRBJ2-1	CASSLRAGASWHNEQFF	TGTGCCAGCAGCTTAAGGGCAGGGGCATCTTGGCACAATGAGCAGTTCTTC
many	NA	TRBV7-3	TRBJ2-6	CASSSGTSSGANVLTF	TGTGCCAGCAGCTCAGGGACGAGCTCTGGGGCCAACGTCCTGACTTTC
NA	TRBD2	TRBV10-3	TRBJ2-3	CAIRTSGRGDTQYF	TGTGCCATCAGGACTAGCGGGAGGGGAGATACGCAGTATTTT
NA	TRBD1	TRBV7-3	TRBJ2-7	CASSLTTGAYNEQYF	TGTGCCAGCAGCTTAACGACAGGGGCCTACAATGAGCAGTACTTC
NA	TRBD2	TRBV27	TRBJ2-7	CASSFWPSGRSDEQYF	TGTGCCAGCAGTTTCTGGCCTAGCGGGAGAAGCGATGAGCAGTACTTC
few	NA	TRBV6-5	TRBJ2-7	CASSTETGSEQYF	TGTGCCAGCAGCACCGAAACAGGGTCCGAGCAGTACTTC
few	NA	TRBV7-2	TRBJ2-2	CASSPGASTLRSGELFF	TGTGCCAGCAGCCCCGGGGCTAGTACCTTGCGGTCCGGGGAGCTGTTTTTT
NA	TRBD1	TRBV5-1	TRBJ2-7	CASSLVRDRYHEQYF	TGCGCCAGCAGCTTGGTAAGGGACAGGTACCACGAGCAGTACTTC
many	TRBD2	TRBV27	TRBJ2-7	CASSPGTKVEQYF	TGTGCCAGCAGTCCCGGGACTAAAGTAGAGCAGTACTTC
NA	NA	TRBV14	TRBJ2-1	CASSAVRREQFF	TGTGCCAGCAGCGCGGTAAGGAGGGAGCAGTTCTTC
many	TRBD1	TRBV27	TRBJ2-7	CASSRSGTGAYEQYF	TGCGCCAGCAGCCGATCCGGGACAGGGGCCTACGAGCAGTACTTC
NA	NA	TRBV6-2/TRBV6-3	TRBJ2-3	CANSTGADTQYF	TGTGCCAACAGTACCGGGGCAGATACGCAGTATTTT
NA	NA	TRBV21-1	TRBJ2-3	CASSPSRQSTDTQYF	TGTGCCAGCAGCCCCTCGAGGCAGAGCACAGATACGCAGTATTTT
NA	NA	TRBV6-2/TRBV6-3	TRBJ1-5	CASSQQGGQQPQHF	TGTGCCAGCAGCCAACAGGGCGGGCAACAGCCCCAGCATTTT
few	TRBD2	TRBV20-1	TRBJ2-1	CSAGVRVAGWHGNEQFF	TGCAGTGCGGGTGTCCGAGTAGCGGGATGGCATGGGAATGAGCAGTTCTTC
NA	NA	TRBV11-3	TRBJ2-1	CASSNTGTLGDEQFF	TGTGCCAGCAGCAACACCGGGACCCTGGGCGATGAGCAGTTCTTC
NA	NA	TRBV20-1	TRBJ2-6	CSAITRVGANVLTF	TGCAGTGCTATCACCAGGGTTGGGGCCAACGTCCTGACTTTC
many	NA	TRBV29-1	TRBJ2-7	CSGHRDSYEQYF	TGCAGCGGTCACCGGGACTCCTACGAGCAGTACTTC
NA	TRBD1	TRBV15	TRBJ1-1	CATSRDLAGGNTEAFF	TGTGCCACCAGCAGAGATCTTGCAGGGGGTAACACTGAAGCTTTCTTT
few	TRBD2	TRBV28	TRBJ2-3	CASSEAGGRTDTQYF	TGTGCCAGCAGCGAAGCGGGAGGGCGCACAGATACGCAGTATTTT
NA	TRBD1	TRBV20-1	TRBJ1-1	CSARDGRQGNPNTEAFF	TGCAGTGCTAGAGATGGGAGACAGGGAAACCCGAACACTGAAGCTTTCTTT
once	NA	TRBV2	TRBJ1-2	CASSVSQGYGYTF	TGTGCCAGCAGTGTAAGTCAAGGTTATGGCTACACCTTC
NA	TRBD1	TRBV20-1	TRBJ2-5	CSATRDSYQETQYF	TGCAGTGCTACTAGGGACAGCTACCAAGAGACCCAGTACTTC
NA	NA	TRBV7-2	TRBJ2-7	CASSAHNEQYF	TGTGCCAGCAGCGCACACAACGAGCAGTACTTC
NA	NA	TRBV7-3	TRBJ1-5	CASSSDGQQPQHF	TGTGCCAGCAGCTCCGACGGTCAGCAGCCCCAGCATTTT
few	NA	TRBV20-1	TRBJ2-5	CSVAAAATGKETQYF	TGCAGTGTGGCGGCTGCAGCAACGGGGAAAGAGACCCAGTACTTC
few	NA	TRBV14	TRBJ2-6	CASSQGRWFSGANVLTF	TGTGCCAGCAGCCAAGGGAGATGGTTCTCTGGGGCCAACGTCCTGACTTTC
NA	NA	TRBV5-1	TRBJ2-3	CASGLHADTQYF	TGCGCCAGCGGCTTACACGCGGATACGCAGTATTTT
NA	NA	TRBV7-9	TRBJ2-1	CASSLGWNEQFF	TGTGCCAGCAGCTTAGGCTGGAATGAGCAGTTCTTC
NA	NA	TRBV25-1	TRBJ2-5	CASSEPSGERETQYF	TGTGCCAGCAGTGAACCCTCAGGGGAGAGGGAGACCCAGTACTTC
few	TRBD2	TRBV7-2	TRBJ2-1	CASRKTSGSDEQFF	TGTGCCAGCAGGAAGACTAGCGGGAGCGATGAGCAGTTCTTC
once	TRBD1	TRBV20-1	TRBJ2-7	CSCSTDRGEQYF	TGCAGTTGTTCGACGGACAGGGGAGAGCAGTACTTC
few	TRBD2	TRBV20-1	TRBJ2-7	CSAREIGLARQKQYF	TGCAGTGCTAGAGAAATTGGACTAGCGAGGCAGAAGCAGTACTTC
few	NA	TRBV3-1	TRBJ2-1	CASSQVGGYEQFF	TGTGCCAGCAGCCAAGTCGGAGGGTATGAGCAGTTCTTC
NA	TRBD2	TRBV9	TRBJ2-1	CASSVQLAVQSREQFF	TGTGCCAGCAGCGTACAACTAGCGGTTCAGAGCAGGGAGCAGTTCTTC
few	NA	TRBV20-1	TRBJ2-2	CSASVRAGNTGELFF	TGCAGTGCTAGCGTACGAGCGGGGAACACCGGGGAGCTGTTTTTT
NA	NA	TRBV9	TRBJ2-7	CASSGPGPSSYEQYF	TGTGCCAGCAGCGGGCCGGGACCCAGCTCCTACGAGCAGTACTTC
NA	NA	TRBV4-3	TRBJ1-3	CASSQDSHSGNTIYF	TGCGCCAGCAGCCAAGACAGCCACTCTGGAAACACCATATATTTT
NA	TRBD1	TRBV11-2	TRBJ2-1	CASSTRQGGIYKEQFF	TGTGCCAGCAGCACCAGACAGGGGGGGATATACAAGGAGCAGTTCTTC
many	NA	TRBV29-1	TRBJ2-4	CSVVDGVGKNIQYF	TGCAGCGTTGTCGATGGTGTAGGCAAAAACATTCAGTACTTC
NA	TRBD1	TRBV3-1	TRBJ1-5	CASSQDRVRQPQHF	TGTGCCAGCAGCCAGGACAGGGTTAGGCAGCCCCAGCATTTT
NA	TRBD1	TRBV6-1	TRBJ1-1	CASSEAQGAEAFF	TGTGCCAGCAGTGAAGCACAGGGGGCGGAAGCTTTCTTT
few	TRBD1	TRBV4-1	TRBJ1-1	CASSQGGQGQVNTEAFF	TGCGCCAGCAGCCAAGGAGGACAGGGGCAGGTGAACACTGAAGCTTTCTTT
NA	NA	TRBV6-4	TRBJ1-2	CASRGRGPRGFHGYTF	TGTGCCAGCAGGGGGAGGGGCCCTCGGGGGTTCCATGGCTACACCTTC
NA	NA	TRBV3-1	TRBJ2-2	CASSQVVRLGTGELFF	TGTGCCAGCAGCCAAGTTGTTAGATTGGGAACCGGGGAGCTGTTTTTT